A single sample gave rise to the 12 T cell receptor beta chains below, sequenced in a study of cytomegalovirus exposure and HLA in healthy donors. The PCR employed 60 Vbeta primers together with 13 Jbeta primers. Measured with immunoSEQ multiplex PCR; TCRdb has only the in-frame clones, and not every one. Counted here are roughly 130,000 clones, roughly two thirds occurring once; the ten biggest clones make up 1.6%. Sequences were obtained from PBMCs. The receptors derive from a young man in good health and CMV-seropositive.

In DNA form, the CDR3 reads TGTGCCAGTAGCCAGCGGTCGGGGGTGACTAACTATGGCTACACCTTC. Translated: CASSQRSGVTNYGYTF. This chain joins TRBV19 and TRBJ1-2; D possibly corresponds to TRBD1 (5 bases). Trimming left V 6 bases short and J 0 bases short, with 17 bases between. The CDR3 consists of 16 residues. Looked up from germline, CDR1 is LNHDA and CDR2 is SQIVND (reference sequence).

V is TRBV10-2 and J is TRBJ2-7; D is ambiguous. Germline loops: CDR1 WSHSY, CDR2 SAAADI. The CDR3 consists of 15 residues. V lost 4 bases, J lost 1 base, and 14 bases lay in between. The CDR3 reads CASSVTALLSYEQYF. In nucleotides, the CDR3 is TGCGCCAGCAGTGTAACAGCTCTCCTTTCCTACGAGCAGTACTTC.

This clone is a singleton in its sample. The CDR3 coding sequence is TGTGCCAGTAGTCATAGGGGGACAGGGAATACAGATACGCAGTATTTT. Amino acids: CASSHRGTGNTDTQYF. The rearrangement joins TRBV19 to TRBJ2-3; 9 nucleotides agree with TRBD1. Germline V lookup: CDR1 LNHDA, CDR2 SQIVND (reference sequence). There are 16 residues in the CDR3. The V segment lost 5 bases and the J segment 3 bases; nucleotides outside the gene matches: 9.

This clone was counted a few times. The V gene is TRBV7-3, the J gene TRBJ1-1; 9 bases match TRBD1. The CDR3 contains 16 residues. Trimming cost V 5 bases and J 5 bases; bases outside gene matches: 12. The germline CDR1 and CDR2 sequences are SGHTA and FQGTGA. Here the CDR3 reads CASSLAPGQGITEAFF. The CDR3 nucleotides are TGTGCCAGCAGCCTCGCTCCGGGACAGGGCATAACTGAAGCTTTCTTT. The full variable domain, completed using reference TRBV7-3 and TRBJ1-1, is GAGVSQTPSNKVTEKGKYVELRCDPISGHTALYWYRQSLGQGPEFLIYFQGTGAADDSGLPNDRFFAVRPEGSVSTLKIQRTERGDSAVYLCASSLAPGQGITEAFFGQGTRLTVV.

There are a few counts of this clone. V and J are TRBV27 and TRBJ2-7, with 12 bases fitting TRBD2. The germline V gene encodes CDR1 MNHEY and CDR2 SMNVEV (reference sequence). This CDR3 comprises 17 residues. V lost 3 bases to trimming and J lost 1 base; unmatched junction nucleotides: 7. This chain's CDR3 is CASSFWLAGGPSYEQYF. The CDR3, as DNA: TGTGCCAGCAGTTTTTGGCTAGCGGGAGGGCCGTCCTACGAGCAGTACTTC.

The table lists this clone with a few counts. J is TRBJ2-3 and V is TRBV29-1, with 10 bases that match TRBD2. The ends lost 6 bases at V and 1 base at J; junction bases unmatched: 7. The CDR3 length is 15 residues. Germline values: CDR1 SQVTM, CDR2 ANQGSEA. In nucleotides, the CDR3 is TGCAGCGTCCACTTAGCGGGGGGTGGCACAGATACGCAGTATTTT. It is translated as CSVHLAGGGTDTQYF.

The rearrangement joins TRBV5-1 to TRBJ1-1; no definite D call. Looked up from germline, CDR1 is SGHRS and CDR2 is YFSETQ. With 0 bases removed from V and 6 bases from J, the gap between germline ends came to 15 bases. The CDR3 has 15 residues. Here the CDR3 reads CASSLASGRVSEAFF. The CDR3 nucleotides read TGCGCCAGCAGCTTGGCCAGCGGGAGGGTTTCTGAAGCTTTCTTT.

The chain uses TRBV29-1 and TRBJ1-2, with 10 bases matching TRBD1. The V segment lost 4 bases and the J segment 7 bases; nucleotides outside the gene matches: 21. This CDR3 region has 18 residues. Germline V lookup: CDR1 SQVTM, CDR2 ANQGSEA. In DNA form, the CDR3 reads TGCAGCGTTGTTCGTAGTAGGGACAGGGGTCATTTACACGGTGGCTACACCTTC. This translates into CSVVRSRDRGHLHGGYTF.

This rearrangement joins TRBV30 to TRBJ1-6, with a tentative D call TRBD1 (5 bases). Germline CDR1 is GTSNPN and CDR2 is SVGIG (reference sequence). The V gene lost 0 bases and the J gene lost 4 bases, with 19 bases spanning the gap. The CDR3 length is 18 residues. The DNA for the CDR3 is TGTGCCTGGAGTGTATTAGGGGTCCGCGAAAGTTATAATTCACCCCTCCACTTT. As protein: CAWSVLGVRESYNSPLHF.

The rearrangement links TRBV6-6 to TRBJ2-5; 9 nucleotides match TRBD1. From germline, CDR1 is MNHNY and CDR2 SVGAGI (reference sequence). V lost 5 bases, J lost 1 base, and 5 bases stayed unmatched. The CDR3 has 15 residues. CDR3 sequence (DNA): TGTGCCAGCAGTGCTCAACAGGGGGCCCAAGAGACCCAGTACTTC. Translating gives CASSAQQGAQETQYF.

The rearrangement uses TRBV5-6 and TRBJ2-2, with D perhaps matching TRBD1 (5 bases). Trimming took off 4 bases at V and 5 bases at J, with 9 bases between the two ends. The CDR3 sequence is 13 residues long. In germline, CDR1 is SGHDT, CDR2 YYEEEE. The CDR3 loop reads CASSPDKTGELFF. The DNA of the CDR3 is TGTGCCAGCAGCCCGGACAAAACCGGGGAGCTGTTTTTT.

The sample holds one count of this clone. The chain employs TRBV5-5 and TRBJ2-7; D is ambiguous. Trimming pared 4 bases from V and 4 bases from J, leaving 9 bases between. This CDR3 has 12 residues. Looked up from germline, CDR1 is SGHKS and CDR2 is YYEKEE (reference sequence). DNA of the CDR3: TGTGCCAGCAGCCTGACTCAGTACGAGCAGTACTTC. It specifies CASSLTQYEQYF.